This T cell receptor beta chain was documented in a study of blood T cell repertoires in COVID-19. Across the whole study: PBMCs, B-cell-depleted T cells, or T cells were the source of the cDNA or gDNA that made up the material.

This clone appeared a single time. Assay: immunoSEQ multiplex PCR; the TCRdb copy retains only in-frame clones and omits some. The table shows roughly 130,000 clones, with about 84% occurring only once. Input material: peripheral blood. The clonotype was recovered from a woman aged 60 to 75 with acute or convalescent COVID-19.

CDR3 sequence (DNA): TGTGCCAGCAGCGCAAGACAGGGGGAGAACTATGGCTACACCTTC. Its translation is CASSARQGENYGYTF. V and J are TRBV3-1 (or the pseudogene TRBV3-2) and TRBJ1-2, with 9 positions matching TRBD1. V shed 5 bases, J shed 2 bases, and the junction held 6 bases outside the gene matches. The CDR3 sequence is 15 residues long. Looked up from germline, CDR1 is LGHDT and CDR2 is YNNKEL (reference sequence).